This T cell receptor (beta chain) emerged from a study of immune evolution from preneoplasia to lung adenocarcinoma. Points from the study as a whole: Top clone frequencies peaked in normal lung, apparently declining through invasive adenocarcinoma.

V lost 6 bases to trimming and J lost 6 bases; unmatched junction nucleotides: 2. Germline CDR1 LNHDA, CDR2 SQIVND (reference sequence). CDR3 length: 12 amino acids. Repertoires were generated with immunoSEQ multiplex PCR, while TCRdb's copy carries only in-frame clones and drops some. The repertoire holds 9,500 to 10,000 clones, with 80% as singletons. Details on this clone: Its antigen is unknown.

Input material: FFPE minimally invasive lung adenocarcinoma tissue. The receptor's source is an older person with lung adenocarcinoma. Some clones in this sample may be carry-over from other donors' samples. The chain recombines TRBV19 with TRBJ1-5; 7 bases are a match to TRBD1. Here the CDR3 reads CASRTGTQPQHF. The CDR3 DNA sequence: TGTGCCAGTAGGACAGGGACTCAGCCCCAGCATTTT.